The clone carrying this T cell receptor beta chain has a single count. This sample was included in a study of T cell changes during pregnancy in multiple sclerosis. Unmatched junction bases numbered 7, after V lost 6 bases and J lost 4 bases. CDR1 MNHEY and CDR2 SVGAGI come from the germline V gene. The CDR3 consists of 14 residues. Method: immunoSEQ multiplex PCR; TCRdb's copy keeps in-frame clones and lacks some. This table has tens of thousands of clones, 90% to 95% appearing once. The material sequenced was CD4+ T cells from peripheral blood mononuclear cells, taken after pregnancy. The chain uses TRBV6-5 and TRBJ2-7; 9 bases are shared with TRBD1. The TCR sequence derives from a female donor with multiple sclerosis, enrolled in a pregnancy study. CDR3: CASRGTGQGYEQYF. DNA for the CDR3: TGTGCCAGCAGGGGGACAGGGCAAGGTTACGAGCAGTACTTC.